These T cell receptor beta chains were read from a single sample in a study of blood T cell repertoires in COVID-19. Only in-frame clones appear in the TCRdb table, and some are missing; sequencing was by immunoSEQ multiplex PCR. The sample has roughly 120,000 clones, 65% to 85% seen once. The sequenced sample was peripheral blood. The receptors were sampled from a man in his sixties or seventies with acute or convalescent COVID-19. Both conserved end residues are part of each CDR3.

>14|TRBV19|TRBJ2-7
CASSIGTGPYEQYF
>15|TRBV5-5|TRBJ1-1
CASSLGAGGGTEAFF
>18|TRBV3-1/TRBV3-2|TRBJ2-2
CASSHSGTSGENTGELFF
>16|TRBV30|TRBJ1-6
CACTRSGTGINSPLHF
>15|TRBV7-8|TRBJ2-7
CASSLGRGITYEQYF
>15|TRBV6-5|TRBJ2-7
CASRRPGTGHYEQYF
>14|TRBV3-1/TRBV3-2|TRBJ1-1
CASSGTGTRTEAFF
>14|TRBV18|TRBJ2-3
CASRMTSTTDTQYF
>14|TRBV19|TRBJ1-2
CASSFDRGVSGYTF
>16|TRBV10-3|TRBJ2-4
CAISEPLGSAKNIQYF
>15|TRBV5-4|TRBJ1-2
CASSPAGTGNYGYTF